The 26 T cell receptor beta chains given below trace back to one sample, sequenced in a study of human T cells and chemical hapten exposure. Time point in this sample: patch test 1, 2 weeks after DPC sensitization. Treatment described: therapeutic diphenylcyclopropenone sensitization with weekly scalp DPC. TCRdb used MiXCR to reprocess the RACE reads, holding one entry per CDR3 protein. The data contain more than 150,000 distinct CDR3 sequences, around 13% of them singletons. The sequenced sample was whole blood, obtained in connection with sensitization to the hapten diphenylcyclopropenone (DPC). The source of these receptors is a woman in her 30s with alopecia areata. Some clones in this sample may be carry-over from other donors' samples.

Concerning this clonotype: Possible read error: a much larger clone is one base away. The chain carries TRBV11-2 and TRBJ2-3, with 14 positions matching TRBD2. The CDR3 consists of 19 residues. CDR1 and CDR2 (germline): SGHAT, FQNNGV. V was clipped by 5 bases and J by 0 bases; unmatched bases: 10. The CDR3 DNA reads TGTGCCAGCAGCCAGGTCAGGACTAGCGGGAGGTTTAGCACAGATACGCAGTATTTT. Protein: CASSQVRTSGRFSTDTQYF.

V gene TRBV12-3 or TRBV12-4 combines with J gene TRBJ1-4; 8 nucleotides line up with TRBD1. This CDR3 contains 14 residues. V shed 5 bases, J shed 8 bases, and the junction held 7 bases outside the gene matches. CDR3 in DNA: TGTGCCAGCAGTCAACAGGGGGGGGAGGAAAAACTGTTTTTT. Translation: CASSQQGGEEKLFF.

The V and J genes are TRBV20-1 and TRBJ2-7; D remains ambiguous. The CDR3 spans 14 residues. Trimming removed 3 bases at V and 2 bases at J, with 14 bases between. Germline assignment: CDR1 DFQATT and CDR2 SNEGSKA (reference sequence). CDR3 residues: CSASPKGSAYEQYF. The DNA of the CDR3 is TGCAGTGCTAGTCCGAAAGGGTCTGCCTACGAGCAGTACTTC.

The chain combines TRBV7-2 with TRBJ2-1, with TRBD2 as a possible D gene (6 bases). The CDR3 totals 14 residues. Germline V lookup: CDR1 SGHTA, CDR2 FQGNSA. Trimming shortened V by 7 bases and J by 5 bases, and 15 bases separated the two germline ends. CDR3 sequence: CASTERWEDNEQFF. In DNA, the CDR3 is TGTGCCAGCACCGAACGGTGGGAGGACAATGAGCAGTTCTTC.

The J gene is TRBJ1-2, the V gene TRBV6-1; no firm D call. The CDR3 sequence is 14 residues long. V lost 4 bases, J lost 0 bases, and 9 bases lay in between. Germline values: CDR1 MNHNS, CDR2 SASEGT. In DNA form, the CDR3 reads TGTGCCAGCAGTGCGCAGATTTCTAACTATGGCTACACCTTC. Its protein product is CASSAQISNYGYTF.

This clonotype was detected a few times. The chain has TRBV20-1 and TRBJ1-5; tentative D call: TRBD1 (5 bases). V shed 3 bases and J shed 6 bases, with 15 bases lying between them. CDR1 and CDR2 from the germline V gene are DFQATT and SNEGSKA (reference sequence). This CDR3 has 14 residues. CDR3 DNA: TGCAGTGCTAGTTGGAGGGGCGGTCCTCAGCCCCAGCATTTT. It translates to CSASWRGGPQPQHF.

This chain connects TRBV12-3 or TRBV12-4 to TRBJ1-5; 10 bases are a match to TRBD1. V lost 6 bases to trimming and J lost 7 bases; unmatched junction nucleotides: 12. The CDR3 is made up of 16 amino acids. CDR3 sequence: CASSPSGDRGRQPQHF. The CDR3 DNA reads TGTGCCAGCAGCCCATCTGGGGACAGGGGCCGCCAGCCCCAGCATTTT.

V usage is TRBV5-6 and J usage is TRBJ2-3; D is perhaps TRBD1 (5 bases). This CDR3 spans 15 amino acids. Germline V gene sequence: CDR1 SGHDT, CDR2 YYEEEE. V lost 4 bases and J 2 bases, leaving 14 bases between the germline ends. The CDR3 spells CASSEYRTNTDTQYF. CDR3 nucleotides: TGTGCCAGCAGCGAATACCGGACAAACACAGATACGCAGTATTTT.

This clonotype showed up many times. The V and J genes are TRBV19 and TRBJ2-1; 7 positions agree with TRBD2. Per germline, CDR1 LNHDA and CDR2 SQIVND (reference sequence). V shed 8 bases and J 6 bases; nucleotides not matched to a gene: 1. The CDR3 runs 11 residues. The CDR3 loop is CASGGGNEQFF. The CDR3 DNA reads TGTGCCAGTGGGGGGGGCAATGAGCAGTTCTTC.

This clonotype has only a few counts. The missing conserved phenylalanine or tryptophan at the end of this CDR3 makes a read error likely. The DNA is omitted, as the CDR3 cannot be located on it reliably, and the CDR3 follows TCRdb's listing. The chain's CDR3 is CASTRDRGV. The gene calls are TRBV11-2 and TRBJ1-4; whether TRBD1, the table's D call, matches the DNA was not checked. Looked up from germline, CDR1 is SGHAT and CDR2 is FQNNGV. The CDR3 extends over 9 residues, inclusive of both ends.

This clonotype has more than one count but fewer than ten. The chain employs TRBV12-3 or TRBV12-4 and TRBJ1-4, with D unresolved. The CDR3 spans 14 residues. V lost 2 bases and J 5 bases, leaving 9 bases between the germline ends. CDR3 nucleotides: TGTGCCAGCAGTTTACGGGCCAACAATGAAAAACTGTTTTTT. Its translation: CASSLRANNEKLFF.

This clonotype was detected a few times. The chain has TRBV20-1 and TRBJ2-3; 10 bases match TRBD2. The CDR3 has 16 residues. Germline CDR1 DFQATT, CDR2 SNEGSKA (reference sequence). V shed 5 bases and J 2 bases; nucleotides not matched to a gene: 10. DNA for the CDR3: TGCAGTGCTCTATCTCGACTAGCGGGCAACACAGATACGCAGTATTTT. As protein: CSALSRLAGNTDTQYF.

This clonotype was seen once. The V call is TRBV7-2, the J call TRBJ2-7; 9 bases match TRBD1. Per germline, CDR1 SGHTA and CDR2 FQGNSA. With 3 bases clipped from V and 6 bases from J, the junction kept 0 bases outside the gene matches. The CDR3 length is 12 residues. DNA for the CDR3: TGTGCCAGCAGCTTGACAGGGGGCGAGCAGTACTTC. Translated: CASSLTGGEQYF.

V is TRBV24-1 and J is TRBJ2-3; 10 positions match TRBD1. Germline V gene data show CDR1 as KGHDR and CDR2 as SFDVKD. V shed 6 bases and J 3 bases; nucleotides not matched to a gene: 17. CDR3 length: 19 residues. The CDR3 sequence is CATSSGPRPGQGRTDTQYF. The CDR3 nucleotides are TGTGCCACCAGTTCGGGCCCTCGACCGGGACAGGGGAGGACAGATACGCAGTATTTT.

The CDR3 spells CATSRDRQGWTEAFF. DNA for the CDR3: TGTGCCACCAGCAGAGATCGACAGGGATGGACTGAAGCTTTCTTT. V usage is TRBV15 and J usage is TRBJ1-1; TRBD1 aligns across 7 bases. The CDR3 is 15 residues long. J gave up 5 bases and V 0 bases, and 6 bases lay outside the gene matches. Germline CDR1 reads LNHNV; CDR2 reads YYDKDF (reference sequence).

The gene calls are TRBV27 and TRBJ1-1; 10 nucleotides line up with TRBD1. Germline loops: CDR1 MNHEY, CDR2 SMNVEV (reference sequence). This CDR3 comprises 16 residues. V shed 3 bases, J shed 1 base, and the junction held 5 bases outside the gene matches. CDR3 residues: CASSFQDRGPNTEAFF. The CDR3 DNA reads as TGTGCCAGCAGTTTCCAAGACAGGGGGCCGAACACTGAAGCTTTCTTT.

This clonotype was detected only a few times. The rearrangement joins TRBV28 to TRBJ2-7, with a possible D match to TRBD1 (7 bases). CDR1 is MDHEN and CDR2 is SYDVKM in the germline V gene. The CDR3 length is 13 residues. V was pared by 9 bases and J by 5 bases, with 17 bases between. The CDR3 DNA follows: TGTGCCAGTGGTTCGGAGGGGGCGGACGAGCAGTACTTC. It encodes CASGSEGADEQYF.

This chain joins TRBV18 and TRBJ2-7; 13 bases line up with TRBD2. The CDR3 has 15 residues. J lost 6 bases, V lost 3 bases, and 5 bases had no gene match. Germline loops: CDR1 KGHSH, CDR2 LQKENI. CDR3 amino acids: CASSPPGTSGIEQYF. The CDR3 bases are TGTGCCAGCTCACCGCCCGGGACTAGCGGGATCGAGCAGTACTTC.

J is TRBJ2-1 and V is TRBV7-3, with 8 bases identical to TRBD2. There are 14 residues in the CDR3. Germline V gene sequence: CDR1 SGHTA, CDR2 FQGTGA. V lost 5 bases and J lost 4; bases outside the gene matches: 4. The CDR3 here is CASSPGGRYNEQFF. CDR3 DNA sequence: TGTGCCAGCAGCCCTGGCGGGAGGTACAATGAGCAGTTCTTC.

The J gene is TRBJ2-2, the V gene TRBV5-1, with D maybe TRBD2 (5 bases). This CDR3 comprises 16 residues. From germline, CDR1 is SGHRS and CDR2 YFSETQ. The germline V and J ends were trimmed by 1 base and 5 bases, with 15 bases remaining between them. The CDR3 DNA is TGCGCCAGCAGCTTGTCGGGGATCCGTCAAACCGGGGAGCTGTTTTTT. It specifies CASSLSGIRQTGELFF.

The rearrangement links TRBV4-3 to TRBJ2-7; D is possibly TRBD1 or TRBD2 (6 bases each). Between the trimmed V and J ends, which lost 0 bases and 2 bases, there was a span of 14 bases. Germline CDR1 is LGHNA and CDR2 is YSLEER. CDR3 size: 16 residues. CDR3 sequence (DNA): TGCGCCAGCAGCCAAGAGTCGATAAGGGGGGCCTACGAGCAGTACTTC. It translates to CASSQESIRGAYEQYF.

This clonotype was found a few times. The chain couples TRBV20-1 to TRBJ2-3; TRBD2 matches at 8 bases. This CDR3 contains 15 residues. Trimming removed 3 bases from V and 3 bases from J; junction bases left unmatched: 8. From germline, CDR1 is DFQATT and CDR2 SNEGSKA (reference sequence). The CDR3 region has the DNA TGCAGTGCTAGGTCCCCCAGCGGGGGAACAGATACGCAGTATTTT. Its protein product is CSARSPSGGTDTQYF.

This clonotype has ten or more counts. V usage is TRBV5-1 and J usage is TRBJ2-7; 8 bases agree with TRBD1. The CDR3 consists of 15 residues. Germline V gene lookup returns CDR1 SGHRS and CDR2 YFSETQ. The trim removed 3 bases at V and 4 bases at J, leaving 9 bases unmatched. CDR3 protein: CASSSYETGDYEQYF. The CDR3 coding sequence is TGCGCCAGCAGCTCATACGAGACAGGGGATTACGAGCAGTACTTC. Supplemented by reference TRBV5-1 and TRBJ2-7, the full variable domain reads KAGVTQTPRYLIKTRGQQVTLSCSPISGHRSVSWYQQTPGQGLQFLFEYFSETQRNKGNFPGRFSGRQFSNSRSEMNVSTLELGDSALYLCASSSYETGDYEQYFGPGTRLTVT.

J is TRBJ2-1 and V is TRBV5-1; D is unresolved. Germline-derived CDR1 and CDR2 are SGHRS and YFSETQ. The CDR3 contains 17 residues. Trimming left V 3 bases short and J 6 bases short, with 22 bases between. The CDR3 protein is CASSSFLGAPSGNEQFF. CDR3 in DNA: TGCGCCAGCAGCTCGTTTCTAGGAGCGCCATCGGGCAATGAGCAGTTCTTC.

This clonotype appeared a few times. The V and J genes are TRBV27 and TRBJ2-2, with a tentative D call TRBD2 (6 bases). The CDR3 covers 12 residues. Trimming removed 8 bases at V and 6 bases at J, with 10 bases between. Germline-derived CDR1 and CDR2 are MNHEY and SMNVEV (reference sequence). The CDR3 coding sequence is TGTGCCAGCCGGAGGGCGGCCGGGGAGCTGTTTTTT. Amino acids: CASRRAAGELFF.

Only a few counts were recorded for this clonotype. The chain employs TRBV11-2 and TRBJ1-6, with D tentatively TRBD1 (5 bases). The germline V gene has CDR1 SGHAT and CDR2 FQNNGV. V was clipped by 4 bases and J by 7 bases, with 17 bases between them. This CDR3 comprises 16 residues. CDR3 loop: CASSSPGLSPNSPLHF. CDR3 bases: TGTGCCAGCAGCTCCCCGGGGCTCTCTCCGAATTCACCCCTCCACTTT.